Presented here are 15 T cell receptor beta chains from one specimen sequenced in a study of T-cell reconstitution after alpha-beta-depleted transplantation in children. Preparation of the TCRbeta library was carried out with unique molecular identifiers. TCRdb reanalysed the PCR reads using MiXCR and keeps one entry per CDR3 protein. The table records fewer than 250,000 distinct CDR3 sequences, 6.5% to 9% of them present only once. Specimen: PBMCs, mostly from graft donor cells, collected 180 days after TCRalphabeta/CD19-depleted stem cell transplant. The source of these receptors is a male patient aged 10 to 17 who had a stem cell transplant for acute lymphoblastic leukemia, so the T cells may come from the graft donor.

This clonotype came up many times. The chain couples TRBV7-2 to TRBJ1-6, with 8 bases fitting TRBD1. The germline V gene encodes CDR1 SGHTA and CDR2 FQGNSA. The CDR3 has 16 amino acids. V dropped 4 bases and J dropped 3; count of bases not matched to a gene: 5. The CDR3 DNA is TGTGCCAGCAGCTCCCGGACAGGGTTCTATAATTCACCCCTCCACTTT. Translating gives CASSSRTGFYNSPLHF. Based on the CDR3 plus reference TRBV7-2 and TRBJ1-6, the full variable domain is GAGVSQSPSNKVTEKGKDVELRCDPISGHTALYWYRQSLGQGLEFLIYFQGNSAPDKSGLPSDRFSAERTGGSVSTLTIQRTQQEDSAVYLCASSSRTGFYNSPLHFGNGTRLTVT.

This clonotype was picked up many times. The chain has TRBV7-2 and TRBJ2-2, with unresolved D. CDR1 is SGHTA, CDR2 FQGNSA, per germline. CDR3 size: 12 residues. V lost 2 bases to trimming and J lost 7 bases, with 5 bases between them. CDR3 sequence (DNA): TGTGCCAGCAGCTTAATGGACGGGGAGCTGTTTTTT. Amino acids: CASSLMDGELFF.

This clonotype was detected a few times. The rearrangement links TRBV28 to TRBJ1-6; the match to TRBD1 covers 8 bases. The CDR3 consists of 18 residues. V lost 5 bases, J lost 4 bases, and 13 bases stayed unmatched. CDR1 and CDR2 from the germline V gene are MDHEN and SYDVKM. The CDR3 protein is CASSILRDRTEYNSPLHF. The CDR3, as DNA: TGTGCCAGCAGTATACTCCGGGACAGGACAGAATATAATTCACCCCTCCACTTT. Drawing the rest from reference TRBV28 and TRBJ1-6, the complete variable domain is DVKVTQSSRYLVKRTGEKVFLECVQDMDHENMFWYRQDPGLGLRLIYFSYDVKMKEKGDIPEGYSVSREKKERFSLILESASTNQTSMYLCASSILRDRTEYNSPLHFGNGTRLTVT.

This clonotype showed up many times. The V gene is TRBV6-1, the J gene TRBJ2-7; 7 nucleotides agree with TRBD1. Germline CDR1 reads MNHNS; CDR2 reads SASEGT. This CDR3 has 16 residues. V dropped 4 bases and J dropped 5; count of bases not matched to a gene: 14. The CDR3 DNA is TGTGCCAGCAGTGCCCGACAGGGTAGAAGGCCCCACGAGCAGTACTTC. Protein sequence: CASSARQGRRPHEQYF.

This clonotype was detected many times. The DNA of the CDR3 is TGCAGTGCTATCATACGGGACAGGTCCTACAATGAGCAGTTCTTC. Its translation is CSAIIRDRSYNEQFF. The chain has TRBV20-1 and TRBJ2-1; 8 positions agree with TRBD1. V was pared by 4 bases and J by 1 base, with 6 bases of the junction left unmatched. The CDR3 consists of 15 residues. The germline CDR1 and CDR2 sequences are DFQATT and SNEGSKA (reference sequence).

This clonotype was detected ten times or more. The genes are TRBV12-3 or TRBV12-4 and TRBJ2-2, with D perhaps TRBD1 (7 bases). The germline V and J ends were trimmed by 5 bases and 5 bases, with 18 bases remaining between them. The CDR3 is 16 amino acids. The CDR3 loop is CASSLRAGGKTGELFF. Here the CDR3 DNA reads TGTGCCAGCAGTCTTAGGGCAGGGGGGAAGACCGGGGAGCTGTTTTTT.

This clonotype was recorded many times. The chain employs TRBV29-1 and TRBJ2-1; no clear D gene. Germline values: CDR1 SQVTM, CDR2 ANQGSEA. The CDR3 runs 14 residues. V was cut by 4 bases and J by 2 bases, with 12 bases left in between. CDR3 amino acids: CSVVLRAAYNEQFF. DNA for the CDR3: TGCAGCGTTGTACTTCGGGCTGCCTACAATGAGCAGTTCTTC.

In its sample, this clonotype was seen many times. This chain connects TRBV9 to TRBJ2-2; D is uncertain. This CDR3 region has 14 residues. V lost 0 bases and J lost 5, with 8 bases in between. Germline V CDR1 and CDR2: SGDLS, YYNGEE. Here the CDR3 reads CASSVEAATGELFF. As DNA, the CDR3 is TGTGCCAGCAGCGTAGAGGCAGCAACCGGGGAGCTGTTTTTT.

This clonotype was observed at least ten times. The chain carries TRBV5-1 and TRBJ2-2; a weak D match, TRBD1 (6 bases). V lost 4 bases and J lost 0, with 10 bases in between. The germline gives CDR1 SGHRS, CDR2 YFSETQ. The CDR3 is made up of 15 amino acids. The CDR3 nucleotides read TGCGCCAGCAGCCACAGGGTCTCGAACACCGGGGAGCTGTTTTTT. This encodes CASSHRVSNTGELFF.

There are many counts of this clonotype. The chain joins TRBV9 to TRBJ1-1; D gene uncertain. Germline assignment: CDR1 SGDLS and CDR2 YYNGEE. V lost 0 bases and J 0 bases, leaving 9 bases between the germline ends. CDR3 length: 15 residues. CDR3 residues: CASSVGGLLNTEAFF. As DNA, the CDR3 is TGTGCCAGCAGCGTAGGAGGCCTGTTGAACACTGAAGCTTTCTTT. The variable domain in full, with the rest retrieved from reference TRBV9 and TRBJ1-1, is DSGVTQTPKHLITATGQRVTLRCSPRSGDLSVYWYQQSLDQGLQFLIQYYNGEERAKGNILERFSAQQFPDLHSELNLSSLELGDSALYFCASSVGGLLNTEAFFGQGTRLTVV.

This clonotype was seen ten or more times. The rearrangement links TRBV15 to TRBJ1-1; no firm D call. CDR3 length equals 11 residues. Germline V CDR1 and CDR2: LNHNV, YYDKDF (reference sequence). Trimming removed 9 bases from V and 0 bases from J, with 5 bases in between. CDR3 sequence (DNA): TGTGCCACGAGTATGAACACTGAAGCTTTCTTT. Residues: CATSMNTEAFF.

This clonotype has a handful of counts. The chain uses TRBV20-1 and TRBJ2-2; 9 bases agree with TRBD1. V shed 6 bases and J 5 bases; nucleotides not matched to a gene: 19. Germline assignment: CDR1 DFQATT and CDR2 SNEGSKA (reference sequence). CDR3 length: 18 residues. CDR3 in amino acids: CSAIAYLTGGVRTGELFF. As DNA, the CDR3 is TGCAGTGCCATCGCGTACCTTACAGGGGGCGTGAGAACCGGGGAGCTGTTTTTT.

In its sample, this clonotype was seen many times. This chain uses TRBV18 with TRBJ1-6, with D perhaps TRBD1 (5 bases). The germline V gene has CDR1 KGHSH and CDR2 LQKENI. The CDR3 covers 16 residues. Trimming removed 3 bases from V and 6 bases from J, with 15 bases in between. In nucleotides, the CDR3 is TGTGCCAGCTCACCGTATAGGGGTCCCTCTAATTCACCCCTCCACTTT. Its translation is CASSPYRGPSNSPLHF.

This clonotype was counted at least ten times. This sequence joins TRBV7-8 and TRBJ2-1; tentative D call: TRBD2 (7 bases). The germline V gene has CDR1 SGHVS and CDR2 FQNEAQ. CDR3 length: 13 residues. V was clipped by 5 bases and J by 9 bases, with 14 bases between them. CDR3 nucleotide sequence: TGTGCCAGCAGCCGAAGGGGGGGGGGTGAGCAGTTCTTC. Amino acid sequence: CASSRRGGGEQFF.

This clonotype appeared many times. The CDR3 loop reads CASSGIDEQFF. CDR3 in DNA: TGTGCCAGCAGCGGAATCGATGAGCAGTTCTTC. This rearrangement joins TRBV12-3 or TRBV12-4 to TRBJ2-1, with D hard to call. Deletions cut 6 bases from V and 8 bases from J, with 8 bases between. The CDR3 loop spans 11 amino acids.